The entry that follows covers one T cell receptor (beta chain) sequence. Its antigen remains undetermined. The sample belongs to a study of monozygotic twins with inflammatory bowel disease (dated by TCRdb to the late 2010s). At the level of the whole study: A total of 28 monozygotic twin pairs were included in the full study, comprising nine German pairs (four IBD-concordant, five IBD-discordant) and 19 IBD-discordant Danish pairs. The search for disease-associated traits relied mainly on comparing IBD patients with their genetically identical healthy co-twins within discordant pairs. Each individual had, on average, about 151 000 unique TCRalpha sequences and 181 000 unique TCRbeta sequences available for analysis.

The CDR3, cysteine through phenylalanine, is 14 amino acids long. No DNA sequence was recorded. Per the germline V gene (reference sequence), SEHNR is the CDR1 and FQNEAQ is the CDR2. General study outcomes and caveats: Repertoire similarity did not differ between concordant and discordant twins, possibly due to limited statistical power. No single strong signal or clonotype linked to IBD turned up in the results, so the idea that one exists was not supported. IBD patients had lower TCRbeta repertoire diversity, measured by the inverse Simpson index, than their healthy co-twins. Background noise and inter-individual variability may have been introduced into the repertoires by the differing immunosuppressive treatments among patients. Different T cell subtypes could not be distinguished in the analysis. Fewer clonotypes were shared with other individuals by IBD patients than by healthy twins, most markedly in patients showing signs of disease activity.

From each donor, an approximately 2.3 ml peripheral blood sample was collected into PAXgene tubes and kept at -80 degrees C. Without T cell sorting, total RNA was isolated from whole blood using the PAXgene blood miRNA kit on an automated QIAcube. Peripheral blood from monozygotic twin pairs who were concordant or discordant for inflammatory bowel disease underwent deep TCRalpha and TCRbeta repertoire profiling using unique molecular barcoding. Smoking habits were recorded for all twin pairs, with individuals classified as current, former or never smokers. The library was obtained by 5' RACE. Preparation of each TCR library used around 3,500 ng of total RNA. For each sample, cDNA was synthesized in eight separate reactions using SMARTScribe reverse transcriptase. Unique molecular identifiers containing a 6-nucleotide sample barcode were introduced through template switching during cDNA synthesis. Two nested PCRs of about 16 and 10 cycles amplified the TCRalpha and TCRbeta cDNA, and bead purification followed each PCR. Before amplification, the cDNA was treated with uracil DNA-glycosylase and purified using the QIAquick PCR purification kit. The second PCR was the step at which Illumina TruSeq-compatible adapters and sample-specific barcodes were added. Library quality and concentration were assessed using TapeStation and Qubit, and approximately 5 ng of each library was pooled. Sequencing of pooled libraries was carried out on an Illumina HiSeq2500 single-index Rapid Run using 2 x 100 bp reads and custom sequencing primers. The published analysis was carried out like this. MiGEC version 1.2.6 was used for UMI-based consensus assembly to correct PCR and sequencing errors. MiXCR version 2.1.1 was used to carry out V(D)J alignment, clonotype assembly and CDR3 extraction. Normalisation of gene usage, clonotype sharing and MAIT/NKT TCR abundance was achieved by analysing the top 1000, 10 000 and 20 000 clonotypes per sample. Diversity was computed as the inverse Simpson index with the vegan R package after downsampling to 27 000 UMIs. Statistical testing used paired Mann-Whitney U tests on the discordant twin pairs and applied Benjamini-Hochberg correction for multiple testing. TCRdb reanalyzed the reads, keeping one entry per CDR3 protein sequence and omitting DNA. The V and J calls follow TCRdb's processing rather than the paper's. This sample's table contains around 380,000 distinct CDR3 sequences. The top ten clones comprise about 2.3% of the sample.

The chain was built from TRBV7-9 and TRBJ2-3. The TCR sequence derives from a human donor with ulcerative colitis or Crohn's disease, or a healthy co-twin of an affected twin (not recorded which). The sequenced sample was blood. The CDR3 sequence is CASSLSATQGTQYF.